This TCR beta chain comes out of a study of blood T cells in healthy people across ages. This clonotype came up a few times. This CDR3 is 15 amino acids long. Germline V gene lookup returns CDR1 LGHNA and CDR2 YSLEER. The germline V and J ends were trimmed by 5 bases and 2 bases, with 13 bases remaining between them. The authors ran a second PCR of about 6 to 11 cycles using a sample-barcoded 5' primer and a J-beta primer mix. Every sample gave at least 2.5 million paired-end reads containing CDR3. TCRdb re-called the 5' RACE reads through MiXCR, storing one row per CDR3 protein. Of more than 550,000 distinct CDR3 sequences listed, approximately 22% are singletons.

The sequence was collected from a man between 65 and 85 years old in good health. V is TRBV4-3 and J is TRBJ2-1; D is undetermined. The source material was blood. CDR3 protein: CASSVRVLTYNEQFF. DNA of the CDR3: TGCGCCAGCAGCGTCCGGGTTCTAACCTACAATGAGCAGTTCTTC.